What follows are 3 T cell receptor beta chains derived from one specimen sequenced in a study of tumor and adjacent non-tumor tissue in lung cancer. The library came from three nested PCR rounds adapted from ARM-PCR protocols. A single record per CDR3 protein comes from TCRdb applying MiXCR to the multiplex PCR reads. The sample holds 52,000 or so distinct CDR3 sequences, 74% seen once. RNA was extracted from bulk tissue without any cell sorting. This non-tumor lung sample came from over 3 cm beyond the tumor edge. Sequencing was done on a sample of distant non-tumor lung tissue. The receptors originated from an older woman with non-small cell lung cancer.

As regards this clonotype: One end of the junction does not line up with germline, which may come from a read error. The rearrangement links TRBV6-2 or TRBV6-3 to TRBJ2-2; 8 positions agree with TRBD2. Germline-derived CDR1 and CDR2 are MNHEY and SVGEGT. The length of the CDR3 is 16 residues. In DNA, the CDR3 is TGTGCCAGCAATTTTTCACTAGCGGAGAACACCAGGGAGTTGTTTTTT. Residues: CASNFSLAENTRELFF.

As to this clonotype: At one boundary the junction diverges from the germline segment, which might be a read error. CDR3 loop: CATSQGQGVTDRQYF. The CDR3 coding sequence is TGCGCCACCAGTCAGGGACAGGGGGTAACAGATAGGCAGTATTTT. This rearrangement joins TRBV4-3 to TRBJ2-3; TRBD1 aligns across 11 bases. The CDR3 totals 15 residues. The V gene's germline CDR1 is LGHNA and CDR2 YSLEER.

This clonotype was seen once. Its ends do not fully match the called genes, so a read error is possible. The CDR3 loop is CANSYTQQRANTGEPIF. DNA of the CDR3: TGTGCCAACAGTTACACCCAACAGAGGGCCAACACCGGGGAGCCAATTTTT. V is TRBV6-2 or TRBV6-3 and J is TRBJ2-2; D may be TRBD2 (5 bases). Germline CDR1 and CDR2: MNHEY and SVGEGT. This CDR3 has 17 residues.